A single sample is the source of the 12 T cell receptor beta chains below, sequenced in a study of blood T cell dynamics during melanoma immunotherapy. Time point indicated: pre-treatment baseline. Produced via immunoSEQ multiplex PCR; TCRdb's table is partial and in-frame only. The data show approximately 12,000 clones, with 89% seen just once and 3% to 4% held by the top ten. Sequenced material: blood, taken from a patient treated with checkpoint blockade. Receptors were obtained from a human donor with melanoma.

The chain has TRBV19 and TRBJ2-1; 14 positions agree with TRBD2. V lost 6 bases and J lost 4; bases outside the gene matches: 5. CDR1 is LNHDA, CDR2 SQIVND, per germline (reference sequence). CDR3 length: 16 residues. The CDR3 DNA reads TGTGCCAGTAGGAGACTAGCGGGAGGGTCTTACAATGAGCAGTTCTTC. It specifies CASRRLAGGSYNEQFF.

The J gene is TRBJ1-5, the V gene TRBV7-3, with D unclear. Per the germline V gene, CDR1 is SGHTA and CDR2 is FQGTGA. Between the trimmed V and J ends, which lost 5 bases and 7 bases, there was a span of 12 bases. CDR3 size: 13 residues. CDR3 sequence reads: CASSPVISQPQHF. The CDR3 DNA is TGTGCCAGCAGCCCCGTTATTTCCCAGCCCCAGCATTTT.

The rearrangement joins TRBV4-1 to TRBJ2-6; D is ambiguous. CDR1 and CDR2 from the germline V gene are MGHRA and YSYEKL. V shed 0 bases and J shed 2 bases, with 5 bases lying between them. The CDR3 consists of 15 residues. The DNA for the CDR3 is TGCGCCAGCAGCCAAGAGCCAGCTGGGGCCAACGTCCTGACTTTC. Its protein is CASSQEPAGANVLTF.

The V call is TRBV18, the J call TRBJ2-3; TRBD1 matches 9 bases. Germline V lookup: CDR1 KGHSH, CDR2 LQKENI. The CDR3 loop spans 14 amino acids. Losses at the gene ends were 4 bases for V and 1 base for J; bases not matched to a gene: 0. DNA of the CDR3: TGTGCCAGCTCACGGGACAGGGGCACAGATACGCAGTATTTT. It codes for CASSRDRGTDTQYF. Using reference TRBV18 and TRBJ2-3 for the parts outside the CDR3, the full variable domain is NAGVMQNPRHLVRRRGQEARLRCSPMKGHSHVYWYRQLPEEGLKFMVYLQKENIIDESGMPKERFSAEFPKEGPSILRIQQVVRGDSAAYFCASSRDRGTDTQYFGPGTRLTVL.

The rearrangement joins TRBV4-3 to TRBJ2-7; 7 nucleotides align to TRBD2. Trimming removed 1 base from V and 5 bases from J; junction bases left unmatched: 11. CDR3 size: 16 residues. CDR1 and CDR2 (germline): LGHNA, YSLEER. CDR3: CASSQGLAVKRNEQYF. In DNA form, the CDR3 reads TGCGCCAGCAGCCAAGGGCTAGCGGTAAAGCGTAACGAGCAGTACTTC.

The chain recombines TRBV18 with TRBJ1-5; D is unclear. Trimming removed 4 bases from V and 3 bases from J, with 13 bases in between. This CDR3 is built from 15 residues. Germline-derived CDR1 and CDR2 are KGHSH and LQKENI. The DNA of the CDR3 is TGTGCCAGCTCACACCTTGGGCAGAACAATCAGCCCCAGCATTTT. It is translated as CASSHLGQNNQPQHF.

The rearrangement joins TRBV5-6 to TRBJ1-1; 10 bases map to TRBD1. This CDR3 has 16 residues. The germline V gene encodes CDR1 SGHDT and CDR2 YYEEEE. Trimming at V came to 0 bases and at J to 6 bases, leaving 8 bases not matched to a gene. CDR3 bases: TGTGCCAGCAGCTTGGTGACAGGGGGCGGCGGGGCTGAAGCTTTCTTT. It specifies CASSLVTGGGGAEAFF.

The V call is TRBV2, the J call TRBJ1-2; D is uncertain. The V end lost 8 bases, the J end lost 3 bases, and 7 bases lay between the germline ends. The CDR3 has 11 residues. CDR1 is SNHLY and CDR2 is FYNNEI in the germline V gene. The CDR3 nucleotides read TGTGCCAGCGTAGAGGACTATGGCTACACCTTC. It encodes CASVEDYGYTF.

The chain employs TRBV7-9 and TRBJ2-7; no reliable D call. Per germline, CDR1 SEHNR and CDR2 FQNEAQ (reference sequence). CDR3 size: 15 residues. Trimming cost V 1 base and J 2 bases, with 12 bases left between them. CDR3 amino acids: CASSLVPLATYEQYF. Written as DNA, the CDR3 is TGTGCCAGCAGCTTAGTCCCCCTGGCGACCTACGAGCAGTACTTC.

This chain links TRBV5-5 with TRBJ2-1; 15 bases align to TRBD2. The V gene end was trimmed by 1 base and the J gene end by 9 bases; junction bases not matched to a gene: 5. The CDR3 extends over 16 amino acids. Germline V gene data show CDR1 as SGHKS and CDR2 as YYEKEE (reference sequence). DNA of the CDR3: TGTGCCAGCAGCTTGATGGGACTAGCGGGAGGAGGTGAGCAGTTCTTC. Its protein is CASSLMGLAGGGEQFF.

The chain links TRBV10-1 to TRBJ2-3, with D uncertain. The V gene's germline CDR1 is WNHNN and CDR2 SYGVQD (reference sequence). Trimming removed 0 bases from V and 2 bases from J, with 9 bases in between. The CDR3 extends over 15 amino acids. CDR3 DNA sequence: TGCGCCAGCAGTGAGTCCGGTAGGAACACAGATACGCAGTATTTT. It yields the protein CASSESGRNTDTQYF.

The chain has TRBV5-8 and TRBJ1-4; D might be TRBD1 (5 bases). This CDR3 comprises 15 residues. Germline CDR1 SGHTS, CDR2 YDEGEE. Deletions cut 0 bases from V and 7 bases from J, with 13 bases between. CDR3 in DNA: TGTGCCAGCAGCTTGGGCCTGGGGCGGGGTGAAAAACTGTTTTTT. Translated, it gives CASSLGLGRGEKLFF. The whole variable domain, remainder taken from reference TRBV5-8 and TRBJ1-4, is EAGVTQSPTHLIKTRGQQATLRCSPISGHTSVYWYQQALGLGLQFLLWYDEGEERNRGNFPPRFSGRQFPNYSSELNVNALELEDSALYLCASSLGLGRGEKLFFGSGTQLSVL.